This is a list of T cell receptor beta chains from one sample in a study of blood T cell repertoires in COVID-19. Some clones are missing from TCRdb's copy, which holds only in-frame ones; the method was immunoSEQ multiplex PCR. Among about 210,000 clones listed, about nine tenths were seen once. Sequenced: PBMCs or T cells enriched from blood (not recorded which). These TCRs come from a man younger than 35 with acute COVID-19. CDR3s include the opening cysteine and the closing phenylalanine or tryptophan. Each record gives: D gene, J gene, clone size, V gene, CDR3 protein, CDR3 DNA. The D gene is left open where the match is weak. Clone size, where shown, is once, few, many, or a class for clones that have expanded.

d_gene: TRBD2
j_gene: TRBJ2-7
abundance: -
v_gene: TRBV6-5
CDR3aa: CASTLSGGLASEQYF
CDR3nt: TGTGCCAGCACCCTCTCGGGGGGACTAGCCTCCGAGCAGTACTTC

d_gene: TRBD2
j_gene: TRBJ2-3
abundance: -
v_gene: TRBV2
CDR3aa: CASTRGRTEDTQYF
CDR3nt: TGTGCCAGCACTCGCGGGAGGACGGAGGATACGCAGTATTTT

d_gene: -
j_gene: TRBJ2-7
abundance: -
v_gene: TRBV6-5
CDR3aa: CASSYSDSRYEQYF
CDR3nt: TGTGCCAGCAGTTACTCGGACAGCCGATACGAGCAGTACTTC

d_gene: TRBD1
j_gene: TRBJ2-2
abundance: -
v_gene: TRBV7-9
CDR3aa: CASRPTGAGELFF
CDR3nt: TGTGCCAGTAGACCGACAGGGGCCGGGGAGCTGTTTTTT

d_gene: TRBD1
j_gene: TRBJ2-5
abundance: -
v_gene: TRBV25-1
CDR3aa: CASRDRDRRETQYF
CDR3nt: TGTGCCAGCAGGGACCGGGACAGGAGAGAGACCCAGTACTTC

d_gene: TRBD2
j_gene: TRBJ2-2
abundance: -
v_gene: TRBV5-4
CDR3aa: CASSSPGLAEFGGELFF
CDR3nt: TGTGCCAGCAGCTCGCCGGGACTAGCGGAGTTCGGGGGGGAGCTGTTTTTT

d_gene: -
j_gene: TRBJ1-2
abundance: -
v_gene: TRBV5-4
CDR3aa: CASSLPGKVFFGYTF
CDR3nt: TGTGCCAGCAGCTTGCCAGGGAAGGTTTTTTTTGGCTACACCTTC

d_gene: TRBD2
j_gene: TRBJ2-3
abundance: few
v_gene: TRBV19
CDR3aa: CATQREVYDTQYF
CDR3nt: TGTGCCACGCAGCGGGAGGTGTACGATACGCAGTATTTT

d_gene: TRBD2
j_gene: TRBJ2-6
abundance: once
v_gene: TRBV7-9
CDR3aa: CASSRSGRAGANVLTF
CDR3nt: TGTGCCAGCAGCCGTAGCGGGAGGGCTGGGGCCAACGTCCTGACTTTC

d_gene: -
j_gene: TRBJ2-7
abundance: -
v_gene: TRBV2
CDR3aa: CASSEGVLAGPAGEQYF
CDR3nt: TGTGCCAGCAGTGAAGGGGTACTGGCGGGACCAGCCGGCGAGCAGTACTTC

d_gene: -
j_gene: TRBJ1-2
abundance: -
v_gene: TRBV29-1
CDR3aa: CSVELQGGDGYTF
CDR3nt: TGCAGCGTTGAATTACAGGGTGGCGATGGCTACACCTTC

d_gene: -
j_gene: TRBJ1-2
abundance: once
v_gene: TRBV6-1
CDR3aa: CASSEGSDRRGYTF
CDR3nt: TGTGCCAGCAGTGAAGGGTCAGACCGGAGGGGCTACACCTTC

d_gene: -
j_gene: TRBJ2-7
abundance: few
v_gene: TRBV7-6
CDR3aa: CAPGIDAPKAYEQYF
CDR3nt: TGTGCACCCGGGATCGACGCCCCAAAGGCCTACGAGCAGTACTTC

d_gene: TRBD1
j_gene: TRBJ1-2
abundance: -
v_gene: TRBV6-2/TRBV6-3
CDR3aa: CASSPGTGAGYTF
CDR3nt: TGTGCCAGCAGCCCCGGGACAGGGGCGGGATACACCTTC

d_gene: TRBD2
j_gene: TRBJ2-1
abundance: -
v_gene: TRBV7-9
CDR3aa: CASSYLAGYYNEQFF
CDR3nt: TGTGCCAGCAGCTATCTAGCGGGATACTACAATGAGCAGTTCTTC

d_gene: -
j_gene: TRBJ1-3
abundance: -
v_gene: TRBV5-1
CDR3aa: CASSLEPGRSGNTIYF
CDR3nt: TGTGCCAGCAGCTTGGAGCCCGGGAGGTCTGGAAACACCATATATTTT

d_gene: -
j_gene: TRBJ1-4
abundance: -
v_gene: TRBV2
CDR3aa: CASEGTTNEKLFF
CDR3nt: TGTGCCAGCGAGGGAACCACTAATGAAAAACTGTTTTTT

d_gene: TRBD2
j_gene: TRBJ2-1
abundance: -
v_gene: TRBV4-1
CDR3aa: CASSPGPLAGDNEQFF
CDR3nt: TGCGCCAGCAGCCCGGGCCCATTAGCGGGAGACAATGAGCAGTTCTTC

d_gene: -
j_gene: TRBJ2-2
abundance: -
v_gene: TRBV5-1
CDR3aa: CASSLRDTLNTGELFF
CDR3nt: TGCGCCAGCAGCTTAAGGGACACCTTGAACACCGGGGAGCTGTTTTTT

d_gene: -
j_gene: TRBJ2-3
abundance: once
v_gene: TRBV11-3
CDR3aa: CASSLGLRGPSTDTQYF
CDR3nt: TGTGCCAGCAGCTTAGGGCTTAGGGGCCCTAGCACAGATACGCAGTATTTT

d_gene: -
j_gene: TRBJ1-1
abundance: -
v_gene: TRBV5-8
CDR3aa: CASSLRGDGTEAFF
CDR3nt: TGTGCCAGCAGCCTCAGGGGCGATGGCACTGAAGCTTTCTTT

d_gene: -
j_gene: TRBJ1-5
abundance: -
v_gene: TRBV24-1
CDR3aa: CATSGQEGNQPQHF
CDR3nt: TGTGCCACCAGTGGACAGGAGGGCAATCAGCCCCAGCATTTT

d_gene: TRBD1
j_gene: TRBJ2-3
abundance: -
v_gene: TRBV5-1
CDR3aa: CASSWGQGASTDTQYF
CDR3nt: TGCGCCAGCAGCTGGGGACAGGGGGCTTCGACAGATACGCAGTATTTT

d_gene: -
j_gene: TRBJ1-2
abundance: once
v_gene: TRBV5-1
CDR3aa: CASSSSTRSGYTF
CDR3nt: TGCGCCAGCAGCTCGAGCACCCGCTCCGGCTACACCTTC

d_gene: -
j_gene: TRBJ1-2
abundance: -
v_gene: TRBV5-4
CDR3aa: CASNPGGASGGYTF
CDR3nt: TGTGCCAGCAACCCCGGTGGGGCGTCAGGAGGCTACACCTTC

d_gene: -
j_gene: TRBJ2-7
abundance: -
v_gene: TRBV4-1
CDR3aa: CASSQEGRSSYEQYF
CDR3nt: TGCGCCAGCAGCCAAGAAGGCCGGAGCTCCTACGAGCAGTACTTC

d_gene: TRBD1
j_gene: TRBJ1-2
abundance: -
v_gene: TRBV5-8
CDR3aa: CASSPDRAIYTF
CDR3nt: TGTGCCAGCTCCCCGGACAGGGCCATTTACACCTTC

d_gene: -
j_gene: TRBJ1-1
abundance: -
v_gene: TRBV6-1
CDR3aa: CASSEAGGNTEAFF
CDR3nt: TGTGCCAGCAGTGAAGCAGGGGGGAACACTGAAGCTTTCTTT

d_gene: -
j_gene: TRBJ2-1
abundance: once
v_gene: TRBV10-2
CDR3aa: CASSERSHGQYNEQFF
CDR3nt: TGCGCCAGCAGTGAGAGGTCCCACGGACAGTACAATGAGCAGTTCTTC

d_gene: TRBD2
j_gene: TRBJ2-5
abundance: -
v_gene: TRBV4-1
CDR3aa: CASSPFPGTSGRAETQYF
CDR3nt: TGCGCCAGCAGCCCCTTCCCCGGGACTAGCGGGAGGGCTGAGACCCAGTACTTC

d_gene: -
j_gene: TRBJ1-5
abundance: -
v_gene: TRBV30
CDR3aa: CASHIPAGQPQHF
CDR3nt: TGTGCCTCCCATATTCCCGCCGGTCAGCCCCAGCATTTT

d_gene: TRBD1
j_gene: TRBJ2-3
abundance: -
v_gene: TRBV4-1
CDR3aa: CASSQGATGAADTQYF
CDR3nt: TGCGCCAGCAGCCAAGGGGCCACAGGGGCGGCGGATACGCAGTATTTT

d_gene: -
j_gene: TRBJ2-5
abundance: many
v_gene: TRBV7-2
CDR3aa: CASSLGQVETQYF
CDR3nt: TGTGCCAGCAGCTTAGGCCAGGTTGAGACCCAGTACTTC

d_gene: TRBD1
j_gene: TRBJ1-1
abundance: -
v_gene: TRBV5-4
CDR3aa: CASSATGERTEAFF
CDR3nt: TGTGCCAGCAGCGCTACAGGGGAGCGGACTGAAGCTTTCTTT

d_gene: TRBD2
j_gene: TRBJ2-7
abundance: -
v_gene: TRBV4-1
CDR3aa: CASSQEPLAGVGYEQYF
CDR3nt: TGCGCCAGCAGCCAAGAACCCCTAGCGGGAGTTGGTTACGAGCAGTACTTC

d_gene: -
j_gene: TRBJ1-1
abundance: -
v_gene: TRBV11-3
CDR3aa: CASSQTLGSRREAFF
CDR3nt: TGTGCCAGCAGCCAAACCCTCGGCAGCCGGAGAGAAGCTTTCTTT

d_gene: -
j_gene: TRBJ2-1
abundance: -
v_gene: TRBV5-1
CDR3aa: CASSLWTDHYNEQFF
CDR3nt: TGCGCCAGCAGCTTATGGACAGACCACTACAATGAGCAGTTCTTC

d_gene: -
j_gene: TRBJ2-7
abundance: -
v_gene: TRBV7-3
CDR3aa: CASSFSVPVSDEQYF
CDR3nt: TGTGCCAGCAGTTTCAGCGTCCCTGTGTCGGACGAGCAGTACTTC

d_gene: -
j_gene: TRBJ1-4
abundance: -
v_gene: TRBV11-3
CDR3aa: CASSSLEGEKLFF
CDR3nt: TGTGCCAGCAGCTCCCTCGAGGGTGAAAAACTGTTTTTT

d_gene: -
j_gene: TRBJ2-1
abundance: -
v_gene: TRBV7-2
CDR3aa: CASSLVGRRSYNEQFF
CDR3nt: TGTGCCAGCAGCTTAGTGGGTAGGCGGTCGTACAATGAGCAGTTCTTC

d_gene: TRBD1
j_gene: TRBJ2-7
abundance: -
v_gene: TRBV27
CDR3aa: CASSPGTGGLYEQYF
CDR3nt: TGTGCCAGCAGCCCCGGGACAGGGGGCCTCTACGAGCAGTACTTC

d_gene: TRBD2
j_gene: TRBJ2-3
abundance: once
v_gene: TRBV30
CDR3aa: CAWSVKSAPGLAGGVDTQYF
CDR3nt: TGTGCCTGGAGTGTAAAATCGGCCCCGGGACTAGCGGGGGGTGTAGATACGCAGTATTTT

d_gene: TRBD2
j_gene: TRBJ2-7
abundance: -
v_gene: TRBV5-5
CDR3aa: CASSLVLAGNYEQYF
CDR3nt: TGTGCCAGCAGCTTGGTACTAGCGGGAAACTACGAGCAGTACTTC

d_gene: -
j_gene: TRBJ2-7
abundance: -
v_gene: TRBV9
CDR3aa: CASSKTAQETYEQYF
CDR3nt: TGTGCCAGCAGCAAAACCGCGCAGGAAACCTACGAGCAGTACTTC

d_gene: -
j_gene: TRBJ2-7
abundance: -
v_gene: TRBV28
CDR3aa: CASSPTDWGLGVYEQYF
CDR3nt: TGTGCCAGCAGTCCCACAGATTGGGGCTTAGGAGTCTACGAGCAGTACTTC

d_gene: -
j_gene: TRBJ2-7
abundance: -
v_gene: TRBV7-9
CDR3aa: CASSAEGGLLSSYEQYF
CDR3nt: TGTGCCAGCAGCGCAGAGGGGGGGCTCCTAAGCTCCTACGAGCAGTACTTC

d_gene: TRBD2
j_gene: TRBJ2-1
abundance: -
v_gene: TRBV7-8
CDR3aa: CASSFLGGAGLAEDNEQFF
CDR3nt: TGTGCCAGCAGCTTTTTAGGTGGAGCGGGACTAGCGGAAGACAATGAGCAGTTCTTC

d_gene: -
j_gene: TRBJ1-3
abundance: -
v_gene: TRBV7-8
CDR3aa: CASSRQGNPGNTIYF
CDR3nt: TGTGCCAGCAGCCGCCAGGGGAATCCTGGAAACACCATATATTTT

d_gene: -
j_gene: TRBJ2-7
abundance: -
v_gene: TRBV5-1
CDR3aa: CASSTRGSYEQYF
CDR3nt: TGCGCCAGCTCCACACGAGGGTCCTACGAGCAGTACTTC

d_gene: -
j_gene: TRBJ1-5
abundance: -
v_gene: TRBV12-3/TRBV12-4
CDR3aa: CASRQQDNQPQHF
CDR3nt: TGTGCCAGCAGGCAACAGGACAATCAGCCCCAGCATTTT

d_gene: TRBD2
j_gene: TRBJ2-1
abundance: -
v_gene: TRBV7-6
CDR3aa: CASSLDTSGWNEQFF
CDR3nt: TGTGCCAGCAGCCTAGACACTAGCGGGTGGAATGAGCAGTTCTTC

d_gene: -
j_gene: TRBJ1-1
abundance: -
v_gene: TRBV28
CDR3aa: CASSFLTEAFF
CDR3nt: TGTGCCAGCAGTTTTCTCACTGAAGCTTTCTTT

d_gene: TRBD1
j_gene: TRBJ1-2
abundance: once
v_gene: TRBV6-2/TRBV6-3
CDR3aa: CASSLLGQGESGYTF
CDR3nt: TGTGCCAGCAGCCTCCTTGGACAGGGGGAATCTGGCTACACCTTC

d_gene: TRBD1
j_gene: TRBJ2-7
abundance: -
v_gene: TRBV5-1
CDR3aa: CASSSGTGTYEQYF
CDR3nt: TGCGCCAGCAGCTCCGGGACAGGTACCTACGAGCAGTACTTC

d_gene: TRBD1
j_gene: TRBJ1-6
abundance: -
v_gene: TRBV18
CDR3aa: CASSPGADRGNSPLHF
CDR3nt: TGTGCCAGCTCACCGGGGGCGGACAGGGGAAATTCACCCCTCCACTTT

d_gene: -
j_gene: TRBJ1-5
abundance: -
v_gene: TRBV5-5
CDR3aa: CASSLFGQGNDNQPQHF
CDR3nt: TGTGCCAGCAGCTTGTTTGGGCAGGGGAATGACAATCAGCCCCAGCATTTT

d_gene: TRBD1
j_gene: TRBJ2-1
abundance: -
v_gene: TRBV30
CDR3aa: CAWRAPLGQGPVNEQFF
CDR3nt: TGTGCCTGGAGGGCCCCACTGGGACAGGGGCCCGTCAATGAGCAGTTCTTC